This entry is about one T cell receptor (beta chain). Time point in this sample: newly diagnosed GD, antithyroid drugs for less than 3 months. Isolated PBMC RNA provided the starting material for the TCR library. The data were obtained in a study of regulatory T cells in long-lasting Graves disease. The V gene end was trimmed by 3 bases and the J gene end by 3 bases; junction bases not matched to a gene: 7. The CDR3 contains 14 residues. The germline V gene has CDR1 DFQATT and CDR2 SNEGSKA (reference sequence). TCR beta libraries were built with iRepertoire HTBI primers and Arm-PCR of CDR3 regions. TCRdb ran MiXCR on the multiplex PCR reads and lists one entry per CDR3 protein. The sample has 450,000 to 700,000 distinct CDR3 sequences, around an eighth seen once; the top ten hold under 10%. This same sample was also taken into another study, of T cells in Graves' hyperthyroidism and ophthalmopathy.

The sequenced sample was peripheral blood mononuclear cells (PBMCs), obtained at new diagnosis, from a patient treated with antithyroid drugs. The rearrangement joins TRBV20-1 to TRBJ2-7; 8 nucleotides agree with TRBD2. This TCR was sampled from a man aged 30-40 years with Graves disease. The CDR3 bases are TGCAGTGCTAGCCGAGCGGGAGCGGGCTACGAGCAGTACTTC. Translating it yields CSASRAGAGYEQYF.